Detailed here is one TCR beta chain. The target antigen is unknown. Researchers ran the PCR with 60 Vbeta and 13 Jbeta primers. Clones were sequenced by immunoSEQ multiplex PCR, and TCRdb holds only the in-frame ones, with some missing. The table records 100,000 to 150,000 clones, 70% to 75% of them present only once. The data were obtained in a study of cytomegalovirus exposure and HLA in healthy donors. General study findings and limits: Compared with the roughly 670-donor mean, an Asian-associated ancestry cluster reportedly had fewer N-insertions, according to a later analysis.

J was trimmed by 10 bases and V by 7 bases; bases with no gene match: 13. The CDR3 extends over 15 amino acids. Germline values: CDR1 MDHEN, CDR2 SYDVKM. This sequence was found in a middle-aged woman in good health and CMV-seropositive. V gene TRBV28 combines with J gene TRBJ1-4; 9 positions match TRBD1. The sample consisted of PBMCs. The CDR3 DNA is TGTGCCAGCACACGGTCGGACAGGGGTTTTGGAAAACTGTTTTTT. Encoded protein: CASTRSDRGFGKLFF.